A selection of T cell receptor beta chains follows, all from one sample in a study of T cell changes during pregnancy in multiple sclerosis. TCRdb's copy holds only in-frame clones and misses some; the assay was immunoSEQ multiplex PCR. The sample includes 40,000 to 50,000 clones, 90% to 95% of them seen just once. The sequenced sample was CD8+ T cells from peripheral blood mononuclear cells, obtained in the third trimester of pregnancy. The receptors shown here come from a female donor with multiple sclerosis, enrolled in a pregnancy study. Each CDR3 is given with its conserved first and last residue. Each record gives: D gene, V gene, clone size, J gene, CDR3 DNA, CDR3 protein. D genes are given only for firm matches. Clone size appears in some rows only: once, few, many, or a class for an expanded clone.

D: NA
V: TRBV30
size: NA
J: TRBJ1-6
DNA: TGTGCCTGGAGTGTGGGGGGTACTTTTCCCCTCCACTTT
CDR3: CAWSVGGTFPLHF

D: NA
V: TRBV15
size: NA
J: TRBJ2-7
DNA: TGTGCCACCAGCAGGATAGCGGTGGACGAGCAGTACTTC
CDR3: CATSRIAVDEQYF

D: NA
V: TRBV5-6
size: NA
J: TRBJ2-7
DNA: TGTGCCAGCAGCTTGTGGCGGGCCTACTCCTACGAGCAGTACTTC
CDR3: CASSLWRAYSYEQYF

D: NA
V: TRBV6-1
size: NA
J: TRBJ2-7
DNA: TGTGCCAGCAGTGACTGGGGGAACCCGGGGACAAAGACCTACGAGCAGTACTTC
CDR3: CASSDWGNPGTKTYEQYF

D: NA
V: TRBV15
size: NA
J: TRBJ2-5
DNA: TGTGCCACCAGCAGCGCGACAGAAGAGACCCAGTACTTC
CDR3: CATSSATEETQYF

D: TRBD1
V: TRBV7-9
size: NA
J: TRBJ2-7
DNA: TGTGCCAGCAGCTCAGGGGGCTACCCCTACGAGCAGTACTTC
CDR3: CASSSGGYPYEQYF

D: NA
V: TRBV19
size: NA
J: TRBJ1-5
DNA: TGTGCCAGTAGCGAAGGGGCCTCCCACAATCAGCCCCAGCATTTT
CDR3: CASSEGASHNQPQHF

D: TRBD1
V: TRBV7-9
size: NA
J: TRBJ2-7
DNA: TGTGCCAGCACCCCTCGGGTTGGGACAGGTACCTACGAGCAGTACTTC
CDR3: CASTPRVGTGTYEQYF

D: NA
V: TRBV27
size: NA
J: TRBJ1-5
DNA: TGTGCCAGCAGCCCCAGTGTAAGCAATCAGCCCCAGCATTTT
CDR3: CASSPSVSNQPQHF

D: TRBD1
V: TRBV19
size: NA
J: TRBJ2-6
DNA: TGTGCCAGTAGTACGACGCGGACAGGGGACAGCTCTGGGGCCAACGTCCTGACTTTC
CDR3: CASSTTRTGDSSGANVLTF

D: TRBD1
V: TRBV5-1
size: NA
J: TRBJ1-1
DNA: TGCGCCAGCAGCCGGGACAGGGAAACGAACACTGAAGCTTTCTTT
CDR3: CASSRDRETNTEAFF

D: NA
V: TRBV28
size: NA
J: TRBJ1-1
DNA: TGTGCCAGCAGTTCATTTGAAGCTTTCTTT
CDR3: CASSSFEAFF

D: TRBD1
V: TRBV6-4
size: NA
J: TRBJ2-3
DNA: TGTGCCAGCAGTAAAGACAGGGGGAGCACAGATACGCAGTATTTT
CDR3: CASSKDRGSTDTQYF

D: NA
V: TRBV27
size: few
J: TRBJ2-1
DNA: TGTGCCAGCATTGTTGGGGGGAATCGGGACCCAGAGCGGGAGCAGTTCTTC
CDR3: CASIVGGNRDPEREQFF

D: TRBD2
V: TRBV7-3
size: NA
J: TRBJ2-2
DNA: TGTGCCAGCAGCTCGACTAGCGCCGGGGAGCTGTTTTTT
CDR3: CASSSTSAGELFF

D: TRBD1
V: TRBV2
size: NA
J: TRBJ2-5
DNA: TGTGCCAGCAGTGATCCGGACAGGGCCGAGACCCAGTACTTC
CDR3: CASSDPDRAETQYF

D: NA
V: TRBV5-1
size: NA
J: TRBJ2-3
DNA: TGCGCCAGCAGCTTGGCCGGTAGCTCTGACTCAGATACGCAGTATTTT
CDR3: CASSLAGSSDSDTQYF

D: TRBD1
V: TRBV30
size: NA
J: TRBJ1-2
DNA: TGTGCCTGGAGTACCCGGACAGGGAGTAACTATGGCTACACCTTC
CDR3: CAWSTRTGSNYGYTF

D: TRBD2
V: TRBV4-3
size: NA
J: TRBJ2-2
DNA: TGCGCCAGCAGCCCAAAGGGACTAGAGTCCGGGGAGCTGTTTTTT
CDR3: CASSPKGLESGELFF

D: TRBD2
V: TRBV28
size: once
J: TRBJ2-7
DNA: TGTGCCAGCAGAGCGACTAGCGGGGTGTCCTACGAGCAGTACTTC
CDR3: CASRATSGVSYEQYF

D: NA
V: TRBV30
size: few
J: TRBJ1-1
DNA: TGTGCCTGGAGTGGTAGCACTGAAGCTTTCTTT
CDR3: CAWSGSTEAFF

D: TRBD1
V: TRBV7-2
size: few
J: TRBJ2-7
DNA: TGTGCCAGCAGCTTATCCGAAGGGGGCCCGTACGAGCAGTACTTC
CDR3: CASSLSEGGPYEQYF